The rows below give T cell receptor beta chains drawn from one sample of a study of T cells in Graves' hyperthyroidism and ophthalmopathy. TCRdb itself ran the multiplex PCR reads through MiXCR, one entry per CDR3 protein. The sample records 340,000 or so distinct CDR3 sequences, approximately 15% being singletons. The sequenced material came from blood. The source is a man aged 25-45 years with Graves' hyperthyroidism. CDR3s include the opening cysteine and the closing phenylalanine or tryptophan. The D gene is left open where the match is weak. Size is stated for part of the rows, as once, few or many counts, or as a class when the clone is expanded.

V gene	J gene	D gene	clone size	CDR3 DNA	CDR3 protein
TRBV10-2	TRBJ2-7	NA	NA	TGCGCCAGCGGATCCCCGGGCAGGGTGTTAGGGATGGGCGAGCAGTACTTC	CASGSPGRVLGMGEQYF
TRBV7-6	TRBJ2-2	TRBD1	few	TGTGCCAGCAGCACCAGGACAGGGTCACTCACCGGGGAGCTGTTTTTT	CASSTRTGSLTGELFF
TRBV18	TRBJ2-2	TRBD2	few	TGTGCCAGCTCACCGTTGCGGGAGTTGGCCGGGGAGCTGTTTTTT	CASSPLRELAGELFF
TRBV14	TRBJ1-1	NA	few	TGTGCCAGCAGCCAAGATAATTGGTACATGAACACTGAAGCTTTCTTT	CASSQDNWYMNTEAFF
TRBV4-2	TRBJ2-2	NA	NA	TGTGCCAGCAGCCAAGAATTTGGGTGGGGGCACGGGGAGCTGTTTTTT	CASSQEFGWGHGELFF
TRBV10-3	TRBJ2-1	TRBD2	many	TGTGCCATCAGTTACTCCGGGACTAGCGGGAGCGATGAGCAGTTCTTC	CAISYSGTSGSDEQFF
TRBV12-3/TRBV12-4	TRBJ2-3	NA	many	TGTGCCAGCAGTTACTACTTAACAGATACGCAGTATTTT	CASSYYLTDTQYF
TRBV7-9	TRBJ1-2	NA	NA	TGTGCCAGCAGCTTCGGCGAAACTAACTATGGCTACACCTTC	CASSFGETNYGYTF
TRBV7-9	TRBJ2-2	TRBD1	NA	TGTGCCAGCAGCCACGCCGGGACAGGGAACACCGGGGAGCTGTTTTTT	CASSHAGTGNTGELFF
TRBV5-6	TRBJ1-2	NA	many	TGTGCCAGCAGCTTGCGGGGGGCCCATGGCTACACCTTC	CASSLRGAHGYTF
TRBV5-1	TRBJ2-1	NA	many	TGCGCCAGCAGCTTGGCCACTAGTGGGGTCCCTAATGAGCAGTTCTTC	CASSLATSGVPNEQFF
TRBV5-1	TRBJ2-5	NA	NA	TGTGCCAGCAGTTCCGGGACATACCAAGAGACCCAGTACTTC	CASSSGTYQETQYF
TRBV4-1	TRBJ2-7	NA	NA	TGCGCCAGCAGCCCCAAGATGGGGGGCGCGGGCGAGCAGTACTTC	CASSPKMGGAGEQYF
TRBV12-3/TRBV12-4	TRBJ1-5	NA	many	TGTGCCAGCAGTTTTGGGGCAGGGCAGGAAGGTCAGCCCCAGCATTTT	CASSFGAGQEGQPQHF
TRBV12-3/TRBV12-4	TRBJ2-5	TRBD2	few	TGTGCCAGCACCGATCTAGCGGCAAAAGAGACCCAGTACTTC	CASTDLAAKETQYF
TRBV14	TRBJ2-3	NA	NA	TGTGCCAGCAGCCAAGTCCCGTGGGGACAAGATACGCAGTATTTT	CASSQVPWGQDTQYF
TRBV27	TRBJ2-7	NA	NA	TGTGCCAGCAGTTTATCGAGTCCCAGCTCCTACGAGCAGTACTTC	CASSLSSPSSYEQYF
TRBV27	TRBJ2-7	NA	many	TGTGCCAGCAGTGACAGGCCCCCCCTCGAGCAGTACTTC	CASSDRPPLEQYF
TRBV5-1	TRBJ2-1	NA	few	TGCGCCAGCAGCTTAGAAGCGGACTACAATGAGCAGTTCTTC	CASSLEADYNEQFF
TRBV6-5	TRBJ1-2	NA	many	TGTGCCAGCAGTTACACCGCGGGCAGCCTACGGGGCGTGAGCTATGGCTACACCTTC	CASSYTAGSLRGVSYGYTF
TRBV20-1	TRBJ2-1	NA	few	TGCAGTGCCCTACCGGAGGGCCTCGGGGAGCAGTTCTTC	CSALPEGLGEQFF
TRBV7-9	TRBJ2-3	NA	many	TGTGCCAGCAGGGTTTATCCAGCGGCAGATACGCAGTATTTT	CASRVYPAADTQYF
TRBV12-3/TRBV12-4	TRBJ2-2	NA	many	TGTGCCAGCACCTTGCACAACACCGGGGAGCTGTTTTTT	CASTLHNTGELFF
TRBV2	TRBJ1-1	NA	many	TGTGCCAGCAGTGAAGGCTACAGCAACACTGAAGCTTTCTTT	CASSEGYSNTEAFF
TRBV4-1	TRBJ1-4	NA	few	TGCGCCAGCAGCCAGGGGTCGACCCGGGGTGCAACTAATGAAAAACTGTTTTTT	CASSQGSTRGATNEKLFF
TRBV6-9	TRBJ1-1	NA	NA	TGTGCCAGCAGTTACTCGTACATCACTGAAGCTTTCTTT	CASSYSYITEAFF
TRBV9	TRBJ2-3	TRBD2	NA	TGTGCCAGCACCCTCCTTAGCGGGAGCTTGGGAGATACGCAGTATTTT	CASTLLSGSLGDTQYF